These T cell receptor beta chains were read from a single sample in a study of cytomegalovirus exposure and HLA in healthy donors. Data came from immunoSEQ multiplex PCR; TCRdb stores just in-frame clones and leaves some out. The table lists 150,000 to 200,000 clones, roughly four fifths of them singletons. What was sequenced was PBMCs. Receptors were obtained from a woman in her forties or fifties in good health and CMV-seronegative. The CDR3 runs from the conserved cysteine through the conserved F or W.

v_call	j_call	cdr3_aa
TRBV18	TRBJ1-2	CASSPDRGNYGYTF
TRBV19	TRBJ2-6	CASSSRGVSGANVLTF
TRBV27	TRBJ1-2	CASSLLKGAPRGYTF
TRBV7-7	TRBJ2-1	CASSFRIIGYEQFF
TRBV9	TRBJ2-7	CASSVAYASSEQYF
TRBV5-6	TRBJ1-1	CASSTDRDTEAFF
TRBV5-8	TRBJ1-5	CASSWGQGSQPQHF
TRBV7-2	TRBJ2-1	CASSFTTSGVYNEQFF
TRBV30	TRBJ2-1	CAWNPGPYNEQFF
TRBV6-1	TRBJ2-7	CASSLSGGAYEQYF
TRBV7-8	TRBJ2-4	CASSSLTSGPTKKNIQYF
TRBV7-2	TRBJ2-7	CASSLETSGRAYEQYF
TRBV5-4	TRBJ2-7	CASSLTGGHEQYF
TRBV21-1	TRBJ2-1	CARDCRHNEQFF
TRBV6-7	TRBJ2-3	CASSYGQATYTDTQYF
TRBV6-5	TRBJ2-1	CASGAVSGYSDEQFF
TRBV7-9	TRBJ1-2	CASSAAGESLSGYTF
TRBV7-3	TRBJ2-7	CASSLTGAPMSYEQYF
TRBV5-1	TRBJ2-6	CASSPTGAGANVLTF
TRBV2	TRBJ1-1	CAVVGGQGRTEAFF
TRBV21-1	TRBJ1-2	CASSKLRGQQVNGYTF
TRBV19	TRBJ1-2	CASSIAASNYGYTF
TRBV2	TRBJ2-5	CASNRQGETQYF
TRBV7-8	TRBJ1-1	CASSPRMNTEAFF
TRBV5-1	TRBJ2-2	CASSLRAGSLFTGELFF
TRBV5-5	TRBJ2-1	CASSLLAAINEQFF
TRBV6-6	TRBJ1-1	CASSYSGAVEAFF
TRBV7-2	TRBJ2-3	CASSLVPGLTDTQYF
TRBV9	TRBJ2-1	CASSPDSAPYNEQFF
TRBV18	TRBJ1-6	CASSPGGLSYNSPLHF
TRBV7-9	TRBJ2-4	CASSLESRENIQYF
TRBV19	TRBJ1-2	CASIAQGAYGYTF
TRBV7-8	TRBJ2-7	CASRDRDSLSSEQYF
TRBV28	TRBJ2-1	CASSLGAGVEQFF
TRBV5-1	TRBJ2-7	CASSLTRGPDEQYF
TRBV27	TRBJ2-7	CASSSNTGGPVLFGDQYF
TRBV5-8	TRBJ2-3	CASSLDGDTQYF
TRBV6-1	TRBJ2-5	CATRQGRGVETQYF
TRBV5-1	TRBJ1-2	CASSLEQGVRGYTF
TRBV5-6	TRBJ2-5	CASSLQDRQETQYF
TRBV4-3	TRBJ2-7	CASSPRRSYEQYF
TRBV6-6	TRBJ1-4	CASSYGGSNEKLFF
TRBV7-9	TRBJ2-6	CASSHWTGISSGANVLTF
TRBV2	TRBJ1-1	CASSEWGGTEAFF
TRBV6-5	TRBJ1-1	CASSGRQVLEAFF
TRBV13	TRBJ1-2	CASSPRPKTTRGYGYTF
TRBV25-1	TRBJ2-5	CASSEPGAGRRKTQYF
TRBV19	TRBJ2-7	CASTPGQGAVYEQYF
TRBV28	TRBJ1-2	CASLEQGGGSVYGYTF
TRBV2	TRBJ1-6	CASRLGGGNSPLHF
TRBV6-1	TRBJ1-2	CASSEGGQAFYGYTF
TRBV15	TRBJ2-5	CATSRDGGPQETQYF
TRBV6-1	TRBJ2-6	CASSEDRSTLTF
TRBV7-6	TRBJ1-4	CASSPGEKLFF
TRBV7-9	TRBJ2-2	CSSSLRLAANTGELFF
TRBV21-1	TRBJ1-5	CASSKAHRYSNQPQHF
TRBV19	TRBJ1-2	CASSIGGQAMSYTF
TRBV4-3	TRBJ1-2	CASSHLAGLDYGYTF